These 27 T cell receptor beta chains were all obtained from the same sample, sequenced in a study of OX40 agonist ivuxolimab in advanced cancers. Generated by immunoSEQ multiplex PCR, the TCRdb table keeps only in-frame clones and is missing some. This table has around 19,000 clones, 75% to 85% appearing once. The sequences come from CD4+ or CD8+ T cells sorted from blood, collected in a trial of the OX40 agonist ivuxolimab. The origin of the receptors is an adult with an advanced solid tumor such as melanoma, head and neck, liver or kidney cancer.

CDR3: CASSQVDMGLAGNEQFF. The CDR3 coding sequence is TGCGCCAGCAGCCAAGTTGACATGGGACTAGCGGGGAATGAGCAGTTCTTC. The chain employs TRBV4-1 and TRBJ2-1; TRBD2 aligns across 13 bases. CDR3 length: 17 amino acids. V gave up 1 base and J gave up 7 bases; unmatched junction bases: 7. Per germline, CDR1 MGHRA and CDR2 YSYEKL.

This chain connects TRBV9 to TRBJ2-1; 8 positions match TRBD2. This CDR3 region has 15 residues. The V and J ends lost 3 bases and 9 bases, in that order; junction bases with no gene match: 11. Germline V gene data show CDR1 as SGDLS and CDR2 as YYNGEE. The CDR3 nucleotides are TGTGCCAGCAGCGGCGGGGGGAGTAAACTCAGTGAGCAGTTCTTC. Translating gives CASSGGGSKLSEQFF.

V is TRBV19 and J is TRBJ2-7; 8 positions agree with TRBD2. Germline assignment: CDR1 LNHDA and CDR2 SQIVND (reference sequence). V was pared by 2 bases and J by 3 bases, with 6 bases of the junction left unmatched. The CDR3 extends over 15 amino acids. The CDR3 coding sequence is TGTGCCAGTAGTATATTTTCCGGGACTAGCTACGAGCAGTACTTC. Encoded protein: CASSIFSGTSYEQYF.

This chain connects TRBV19 to TRBJ1-1, with D perhaps matching TRBD1 (5 bases). Per the germline V gene, CDR1 is LNHDA and CDR2 is SQIVND (reference sequence). There are 15 residues in the CDR3. The V and J ends lost 2 bases and 1 base respectively, with 11 bases between them. The CDR3 protein is CASSIPWTKNTEAFF. CDR3 bases: TGTGCCAGTAGTATACCGTGGACAAAGAACACTGAAGCTTTCTTT.

This clone was recorded a few times. CDR3 coding DNA: TGTGCCAGCAGTTACGAGGCAGGACCTACCTACGAGCAGTACTTC. Protein: CASSYEAGPTYEQYF. The rearrangement links TRBV6-6 to TRBJ2-7; D is uncertain. V was trimmed by 2 bases and J by 2 bases, leaving 13 bases between them. There are 15 residues in the CDR3. The V gene's germline CDR1 is MNHNY and CDR2 SVGAGI (reference sequence).

The chain is built from TRBV5-1 and TRBJ1-1; TRBD1 aligns across 7 bases. This CDR3 region has 14 residues. V gave up 0 bases and J gave up 9 bases; unmatched junction bases: 8. CDR1 and CDR2 (germline): SGHRS, YFSETQ. Here the CDR3 DNA reads TGCGCCAGCAGCTTGGGGCAGGGGGGGGCCCAAGCTTTCTTT. Translating it yields CASSLGQGGAQAFF.

This clone was seen a few times. This chain uses TRBV6-1 with TRBJ2-7, with 9 bases lining up with TRBD1. The V gene end was trimmed by 4 bases and the J gene end by 5 bases; junction bases not matched to a gene: 6. Germline V gene data show CDR1 as MNHNS and CDR2 as SASEGT. The CDR3 has 14 amino acids. CDR3 sequence reads: CASSGGQGSNEQYF. DNA for the CDR3: TGTGCCAGCAGTGGGGGACAGGGAAGTAACGAGCAGTACTTC.

The chain links TRBV7-6 to TRBJ2-5; D gene unclear. Trimming took 3 bases from V and 5 from J, leaving 10 bases between them. The CDR3 covers 13 residues. Germline-derived CDR1 and CDR2 are SGHVS and FNYEAQ. The CDR3 DNA follows: TGTGCCAGCAGCTTGGCCCGTGGGGAGACCCAGTACTTC. Protein: CASSLARGETQYF.

The rearrangement uses TRBV2 and TRBJ2-5; D is ambiguous. Per the germline V gene, CDR1 is SNHLY and CDR2 is FYNNEI. The CDR3 loop spans 12 amino acids. V was trimmed by 4 bases and J by 0 bases, leaving 3 bases between them. The CDR3 here is CASSAYQETQYF. The CDR3 bases are TGTGCCAGCAGTGCGTACCAAGAGACCCAGTACTTC.

The chain uses TRBV7-2 and TRBJ1-1; D remains unclear. The V gene lost 5 bases and the J gene lost 6 bases, with 13 bases spanning the gap. This CDR3 spans 13 amino acids. Germline lookup yields CDR1 SGHTA and CDR2 FQGNSA. CDR3 bases: TGTGCCAGCAGCACCACTACGAGGCCTGAAGCTTTCTTT. It codes for CASSTTTRPEAFF.

V usage is TRBV18 and J usage is TRBJ1-2; D call uncertain. This CDR3 region has 13 residues. V was trimmed by 2 bases and J by 9 bases, leaving 13 bases between them. CDR1 KGHSH and CDR2 LQKENI come from the germline V gene. CDR3 nucleotides: TGTGCCAGCTCACCATTCTCAGGCAGGAGCTACACCTTC. It encodes CASSPFSGRSYTF.

The chain links TRBV9 to TRBJ2-7, with TRBD2 matching over 8 bases. Germline V lookup: CDR1 SGDLS, CDR2 YYNGEE. The length of the CDR3 is 15 residues. The V gene end was trimmed by 4 bases and the J gene end by 2 bases; junction bases not matched to a gene: 8. The CDR3 here is CASSPPGTRAYEQYF. Here the CDR3 DNA reads TGTGCCAGCAGCCCTCCCGGGACTAGAGCCTACGAGCAGTACTTC.

This rearrangement joins TRBV10-3 to TRBJ2-5, with D perhaps TRBD1 (6 bases). The DNA end lines up better with TRBJ2-7; the J call may be wrong. The CDR3 has 15 amino acids. CDR1 and CDR2 from the germline V gene are ENHRY and SYGVKD. The CDR3 reads CAIRERQDSSYEQYF. The CDR3 DNA is TGTGCCATCAGGGAGAGACAGGACAGCTCCTACGAGCAGTACTTC.

DNA for the CDR3: TGTGCCAGCAGAACGAAGGGCAATTCACCCCTCCACTTT. Translated, it gives CASRTKGNSPLHF. This chain joins TRBV6-5 and TRBJ1-6; no clear D gene. Trimming took off 6 bases at V and 7 bases at J, with 10 bases between the two ends. CDR3 size: 13 residues. Germline V gene sequence: CDR1 MNHEY, CDR2 SVGAGI.

Points on this clone: Other DNA sequences from this sample encode an identical CDR3 as well. The genes are TRBV5-1 and TRBJ2-5; 10 bases align to TRBD1. V shed 3 bases, J shed 2 bases, and the junction held 1 base outside the gene matches. The CDR3 has 14 residues. From germline, CDR1 is SGHRS and CDR2 YFSETQ. The CDR3 region is CASSSDRGQETQYF. The CDR3 DNA reads as TGCGCCAGCAGCTCGGACAGGGGGCAAGAGACCCAGTACTTC.

CDR3 DNA sequence: TGTGCCAGCAGTTCAGGACTAGCGGGAGGGCTAAGAGATACGCAGTATTTT. Its protein product is CASSSGLAGGLRDTQYF. This rearrangement joins TRBV9 to TRBJ2-3, with 15 bases aligning to TRBD2. Germline-derived CDR1 and CDR2 are SGDLS and YYNGEE. V was pared by 5 bases and J by 5 bases, with 9 bases of the junction left unmatched. This CDR3 is built from 17 residues.

V usage is TRBV28 and J usage is TRBJ1-4, with TRBD1 identical over 12 bases. Looked up from germline, CDR1 is MDHEN and CDR2 is SYDVKM. J gave up 16 bases and V 4 bases, and 13 bases lay outside the gene matches. The CDR3 is 15 amino acids. The CDR3 DNA reads TGTGCCAGCAGTTCCCCTACCGGGACAGGGGGCTTTCCGTTTTTT. It encodes CASSSPTGTGGFPFF.

The chain is built from TRBV7-8 and TRBJ2-1, with 8 bases that match TRBD2. CDR3 length: 16 residues. After removal of 1 base from V and 7 bases from J, the junction contained 9 bases not matched to a gene. Germline CDR1 SGHVS, CDR2 FQNEAQ. The DNA for the CDR3 is TGTGCCAGCAGCTTAGTTGGGACTAGGGATGGAAATGAGCAGTTCTTC. The encoded protein is CASSLVGTRDGNEQFF.

The V call is TRBV29-1, the J call TRBJ1-2, with a possible D match to TRBD1 (5 bases). CDR3 length: 13 residues. Germline V gene lookup returns CDR1 SQVTM and CDR2 ANQGSEA. Trimming removed 4 bases from V and 5 bases from J, with 14 bases in between. As DNA, the CDR3 is TGCAGCGTTGGGGGCAGCCTCATTTATGGCTACACCTTC. It specifies CSVGGSLIYGYTF. Filled out from reference TRBV29-1 and TRBJ1-2, the complete variable domain reads SAVISQKPSRDICQRGTSLTIQCQVDSQVTMMFWYRQQPGQSLTLIATANQGSEATYESGFVIDKFPISRPNLTFSTLTVSNMSPEDSSIYLCSVGGSLIYGYTFGSGTRLTVV.

The CDR3 protein is CASSPLAGYGNTIYF. CDR3 DNA sequence: TGTGCCAGCAGCCCTTTGGCAGGTTACGGAAACACCATATATTTT. The chain is built from TRBV11-2 and TRBJ1-3; D unclear. This CDR3 comprises 15 residues. The V end lost 5 bases, the J end lost 4 bases, and 15 bases lay between the germline ends. Germline V gene data show CDR1 as SGHAT and CDR2 as FQNNGV.

The rearrangement uses TRBV7-6 and TRBJ1-6; no clear D. Trimming took 1 base from V and 8 from J, leaving 9 bases between them. Germline V gene sequence: CDR1 SGHVS, CDR2 FNYEAQ. This CDR3 has 14 amino acids. The CDR3 nucleotides are TGTGCCAGCAGCTTAGACCAGGACTATTCACCCCTCCACTTT. It translates to CASSLDQDYSPLHF.

The J gene is TRBJ2-7, the V gene TRBV5-6; weak D call: TRBD1 (6 bases). Germline values: CDR1 SGHDT, CDR2 YYEEEE. The V end lost 3 bases, the J end lost 5 bases, and 18 bases lay between the germline ends. This CDR3 region has 15 residues. This CDR3 reads CASSSTGPGDHEQYF. The CDR3 bases are TGTGCCAGCAGCTCCACAGGGCCAGGGGACCACGAGCAGTACTTC.

The chain is built from TRBV11-2 and TRBJ1-6; D might be TRBD1 (5 bases). Per the germline V gene, CDR1 is SGHAT and CDR2 is FQNNGV. V gave up 6 bases and J gave up 7 bases, with 16 bases separating them. The length of the CDR3 is 15 residues. The CDR3 DNA reads as TGTGCCAGCAGAGTCCCGGGACGCACGAATTCACCCCTCCACTTT. Amino acids: CASRVPGRTNSPLHF.

The V and J genes are TRBV19 and TRBJ2-1; TRBD2 matches at 15 bases. This CDR3 has 17 residues. Germline V gene data show CDR1 as LNHDA and CDR2 as SQIVND (reference sequence). V lost 5 bases, J lost 2 bases, and 4 bases stayed unmatched. The CDR3 DNA is TGTGCCAGTAGTCCCCGGACTAGCGGGGGGGCCTACAATGAGCAGTTCTTC. It specifies CASSPRTSGGAYNEQFF.

V gene TRBV7-3 combines with J gene TRBJ1-1; the D gene is possibly TRBD1 (6 bases). The CDR3 contains 17 residues. Looked up from germline, CDR1 is SGHTA and CDR2 is FQGTGA. Trimming pared 5 bases from V and 0 bases from J, leaving 19 bases between. The DNA of the CDR3 is TGTGCCAGCAGCGCCCACCGGGACACAAGCATGAACACTGAAGCTTTCTTT. It specifies CASSAHRDTSMNTEAFF.

The V and J genes are TRBV7-8 and TRBJ2-2; tentative D call: TRBD1 (6 bases). From germline, CDR1 is SGHVS and CDR2 FQNEAQ. Trimming took 0 bases from V and 4 from J, leaving 9 bases between them. The CDR3 runs 15 residues. CDR3 loop: CASSLAQGSTGELFF. The CDR3 region has the DNA TGTGCCAGCAGCTTAGCCCAGGGGTCCACCGGGGAGCTGTTTTTT.

The V gene is TRBV2, the J gene TRBJ2-7; TRBD2 aligns across 9 bases. The CDR3 is 14 residues long. Germline values: CDR1 SNHLY, CDR2 FYNNEI. V lost 8 bases and J lost 4; bases outside the gene matches: 9. This chain's CDR3 is CASDSGRGRYEQYF. CDR3 coding DNA: TGTGCCAGCGATAGCGGGAGAGGGAGATACGAGCAGTACTTC.